This T cell receptor (beta chain) was found in a study of T cell repertoires in cytomegalovirus infection. Findings of the study overall: People with CMV and the relevant HLA were identified by cumulative public TCR beta family frequency. Dominating the ex vivo response were TCR beta clonotypes that were CMV-specific and HLA-C-restricted.

TCRdb used MiXCR to reprocess the reads, holding one entry per CDR3 protein. The sample has 150,000 to 200,000 distinct CDR3 sequences, roughly 18% seen once; the top ten hold 18%. As for this clonotype: The antigen is not known. Being one base from a much bigger clone, this may be a read error.

Sequenced: CD8+ T cells from PBMCs. The source is a human donor in good health (CMV status not recorded). Some clones in this sample may be carry-over from other donors' samples.

The CDR3 region has the DNA TGTGCCAGCGATATGGTTACCACAGATACGCAGTATTTT. Translation: CASDMVTTDTQYF. The chain links TRBV7-2 to TRBJ2-3; D remains ambiguous. V was cut by 8 bases and J by 2 bases, with 11 bases left in between. This CDR3 has 13 residues. The germline CDR1 and CDR2 sequences are SGHTA and FQGNSA.